The clone carrying this T cell receptor beta chain was picked up one time. Its target is not known. These data come from a study of T cells in Graves' hyperthyroidism and ophthalmopathy. CDR1 is SGHVS and CDR2 is FNYEAQ in the germline V gene. The ends were cut back, 5 bases at V and 0 bases at J, with 13 bases in the middle. The CDR3 consists of 15 residues. Using RNA transcripts as the source, TCR beta CDR3 regions were amplified. TCR CDR3 regions were first amplified by RT-PCR with HTBI primers. TCRdb re-derived calls from the multiplex PCR reads in MiXCR, one entry per CDR3 protein. The data contain about 540,000 distinct CDR3 sequences, around 45% of them singletons. When ophthalmopathy did not progress within 18 months, Graves' hyperthyroidism was considered stable. Study observations and caveats: Most thyroid clonotypes that were expanded above 0.001 also turned up in blood.

The sequence was collected from a woman younger than 30 with Graves' hyperthyroidism. The specimen was peripheral blood or thyroid tissue (not recorded which). This chain joins TRBV7-6 and TRBJ1-1; D may be TRBD1 (6 bases). The CDR3 loop is CASSPWGTMNTEAFF. CDR3 DNA: TGTGCCAGCAGCCCATGGGGGACAATGAACACTGAAGCTTTCTTT.